These 29 T cell receptor beta chains were sequenced from one sample in a study of blood T cell repertoires in COVID-19. The assay was immunoSEQ multiplex PCR, and TCRdb's table has in-frame clones only and misses some. This table has approximately 360,000 clones, 90% appearing once. The sequencing input was peripheral blood. The source of these receptors is a man aged 18 to 29 with active or convalescent COVID-19.

The gene calls are TRBV24-1 and TRBJ2-3, with unresolved D. The V gene lost 2 bases and the J gene lost 1 base, with 3 bases spanning the gap. The germline gives CDR1 KGHDR, CDR2 SFDVKD. CDR3 length: 13 amino acids. CDR3 sequence: CATSDSGTDTQYF. CDR3 bases: TGTGCCACCAGTGATTCTGGCACAGATACGCAGTATTTT.

This chain uses TRBV7-2 with TRBJ2-1; 15 nucleotides line up with TRBD2. CDR3 length: 16 residues. The junction had 7 bases not matched to a gene; V was cut back by 5 bases and J by 8 bases. Germline V gene sequence: CDR1 SGHTA, CDR2 FQGNSA. CDR3 DNA sequence: TGTGCCAGCAGCCCGGCCGGGACTAGCGGGGGGTATGAGCAGTTCTTC. It is translated as CASSPAGTSGGYEQFF.

CDR3 DNA: TGTGCAAGTCGCTTAGTCGTACAGGGGTACAACTATGGCTACACCTTC. Its protein is CASRLVVQGYNYGYTF. The rearrangement uses TRBV12-2 and TRBJ1-2; TRBD1, the table's D call, was not compared with the DNA. TRBV12-2 is a recognized pseudogene. This CDR3 spans 16 amino acids.

The chain links TRBV7-6 to TRBJ1-2; D call uncertain. CDR3 length: 15 residues. Trimming cost V 1 base and J 0 bases, with 9 bases left between them. Looked up from germline, CDR1 is SGHVS and CDR2 is FNYEAQ. The DNA of the CDR3 is TGTGCCAGCAGCTTAGAAGCATATTCTAACTATGGCTACACCTTC. This codes for CASSLEAYSNYGYTF. The whole variable domain, filled in from reference TRBV7-6 and TRBJ1-2, reads GAGVSQSPRYKVTKRGQDVALRCDPISGHVSLYWYRQALGQGPEFLTYFNYEAQQDKSGLPNDRFSAERPEGSISTLTIQRTEQRDSAMYRCASSLEAYSNYGYTFGSGTRLTVV.

The genes are TRBV7-2 and TRBJ1-3; D is undetermined. The V and J ends lost 4 bases and 7 bases respectively, with 8 bases between them. CDR1 is SGHTA and CDR2 is FQGNSA in the germline V gene. The CDR3 contains 12 residues. The CDR3 loop is CASSSDKNTIYF. In DNA, the CDR3 is TGTGCCAGCAGCTCCGACAAGAACACCATATATTTT.

The gene calls are TRBV15 and TRBJ2-7; 9 nucleotides align to TRBD1. Germline V gene lookup returns CDR1 LNHNV and CDR2 YYDKDF (reference sequence). V gave up 1 base and J gave up 1 base; unmatched junction bases: 5. The CDR3 consists of 16 residues. The DNA of the CDR3 is TGTGCCACCAGCAGAGTCCCGGGACAGGGATCCTACGAGCAGTACTTC. Translating it yields CATSRVPGQGSYEQYF. The variable domain in full, completed from reference TRBV15 and TRBJ2-7, reads DAMVIQNPRYQVTQFGKPVTLSCSQTLNHNVMYWYQQKSSQAPKLLFHYYDKDFNNEADTPDNFQSRRPNTSFCFLDIRSPGLGDTAMYLCATSRVPGQGSYEQYFGPGTRLTVT.

The CDR3 coding sequence is TGTGCCAGCAGTTACTCGGGACAGGTGAATGAGCAGTTCTTC. As protein: CASSYSGQVNEQFF. This chain links TRBV6-5 with TRBJ2-1; 8 positions match TRBD1. The length of the CDR3 is 14 residues. CDR1 and CDR2 (germline): MNHEY, SVGAGI. Germline trimming cut 0 bases from V and 7 bases from J; bases unmatched to any gene: 2.

The chain carries TRBV19 and TRBJ1-5; D unclear. CDR1 and CDR2 from the germline V gene are LNHDA and SQIVND (reference sequence). V was shortened by 1 base and J by 9 bases, with 13 bases between the two germline ends. CDR3 length: 14 amino acids. The CDR3 DNA reads TGTGCCAGTAGTATAGTGGAAGGGAGGCGGCCCCAGCATTTT. This sequence encodes CASSIVEGRRPQHF.

The chain uses TRBV6-5 and TRBJ2-1; 10 bases line up with TRBD2. Per the germline V gene, CDR1 is MNHEY and CDR2 is SVGAGI. V shed 7 bases, J shed 10 bases, and the junction held 10 bases outside the gene matches. The CDR3 extends over 14 amino acids. Here the CDR3 reads CASKPGLAFLEQFF. The CDR3 nucleotides are TGTGCCAGCAAGCCGGGACTAGCGTTTCTGGAGCAGTTCTTC.

This clone was observed a handful of times. The J gene is TRBJ2-1, the V gene TRBV9, with TRBD2 matching over 9 bases. V lost 2 bases and J lost 7; bases outside the gene matches: 7. The germline gives CDR1 SGDLS, CDR2 YYNGEE. The CDR3 sequence is 15 residues long. Here the CDR3 reads CASSVQLAGVNEQFF. CDR3 sequence (DNA): TGTGCCAGCAGCGTGCAGTTAGCGGGAGTTAATGAGCAGTTCTTC.

The rearrangement uses TRBV5-1 and TRBJ1-1; the D is unclear. V was cut by 3 bases and J by 1 base, with 7 bases left in between. Germline loops: CDR1 SGHRS, CDR2 YFSETQ. This CDR3 comprises 13 residues. CDR3 sequence reads: CASSSAWNTEAFF. CDR3 DNA sequence: TGCGCCAGCAGCTCCGCGTGGAACACTGAAGCTTTCTTT.

This chain uses TRBV28 with TRBJ2-7, with 9 bases lining up with TRBD2. Germline V gene lookup returns CDR1 MDHEN and CDR2 SYDVKM. V shed 7 bases, J shed 3 bases, and the junction held 7 bases outside the gene matches. CDR3 size: 14 residues. The CDR3 DNA is TGTGCCAGCATGCTGGGCGGGAGGGTCTACGAGCAGTACTTC. Translating it yields CASMLGGRVYEQYF. The complete variable domain, with remaining parts taken from reference TRBV28 and TRBJ2-7, reads DVKVTQSSRYLVKRTGEKVFLECVQDMDHENMFWYRQDPGLGLRLIYFSYDVKMKEKGDIPEGYSVSREKKERFSLILESASTNQTSMYLCASMLGGRVYEQYFGPGTRLTVT.

The chain uses TRBV4-2 and TRBJ2-2; D may be TRBD2 (6 bases). This CDR3 is 18 amino acids long. V dropped 0 bases and J dropped 2 bases, with 16 bases sitting between them. Germline CDR1 is LGHNA and CDR2 is YNFKEQ. CDR3 protein: CASSQEPSVGRNTGELFF. CDR3 bases: TGTGCCAGCAGCCAAGAACCAAGTGTCGGGAGAAACACCGGGGAGCTGTTTTTT.

The V gene is TRBV6-1, the J gene TRBJ1-5; D gene ambiguous. The CDR3 extends over 14 amino acids. Germline assignment: CDR1 MNHNS and CDR2 SASEGT. V was pared by 1 base and J by 5 bases, with 9 bases between. Written as DNA, the CDR3 is TGTGCCAGCAGTGAAGTCGGCGGGGATCAGCCCCAGCATTTT. It yields the protein CASSEVGGDQPQHF.

This clone has a single count. The chain employs TRBV9 and TRBJ2-1, with unresolved D. CDR1 and CDR2 (germline): SGDLS, YYNGEE. CDR3 length: 13 amino acids. Trimming cost V 0 bases and J 9 bases, with 10 bases left between them. The CDR3: CASSVVGQSEQFF. As DNA, the CDR3 is TGTGCCAGCAGCGTAGTTGGGCAGAGTGAGCAGTTCTTC.

This clone has only one observation. This chain links TRBV29-1 with TRBJ1-1; no clear D. The germline V and J ends were trimmed by 2 bases and 0 bases, with 7 bases remaining between them. Looked up from germline, CDR1 is SQVTM and CDR2 is ANQGSEA. This CDR3 contains 13 residues. CDR3 amino acids: CSVESRLNTEAFF. CDR3 nucleotide sequence: TGCAGCGTTGAAAGCCGGTTGAACACTGAAGCTTTCTTT.

The chain is built from TRBV14 and TRBJ1-1, with D unclear. The V gene's germline CDR1 is SGHDN and CDR2 FVKESK. V gave up 4 bases and J gave up 6 bases, with 18 bases separating them. This CDR3 has 15 residues. CDR3 bases: TGTGCCAGCAGCCCGGGGTTGGAGGGTAAGGCTGAAGCTTTCTTT. It encodes CASSPGLEGKAEAFF.

V gene TRBV6-5 combines with J gene TRBJ2-7; 8 nucleotides align to TRBD1. V shed 5 bases and J 6 bases; nucleotides not matched to a gene: 3. The CDR3 is 12 residues long. CDR1 and CDR2 (germline): MNHEY, SVGAGI. CDR3 sequence: CASSIQGAEQYF. For the CDR3, the DNA is TGTGCCAGCAGTATCCAGGGGGCCGAGCAGTACTTC.

The rearrangement uses TRBV6-5 and TRBJ1-6; D possibly corresponds to TRBD1 (6 bases). The germline gives CDR1 MNHEY, CDR2 SVGAGI. The length of the CDR3 is 14 residues. V lost 4 bases and J lost 10, with 14 bases in between. The CDR3 loop is CASSSRGRESPLHF. The CDR3 nucleotides read TGTGCCAGCAGTTCGCGGGGGCGCGAGTCACCCCTCCACTTT.

The chain links TRBV5-6 to TRBJ2-3; 7 bases line up with TRBD1. CDR3 size: 14 residues. The ends lost 4 bases at V and 1 base at J; junction bases unmatched: 3. Germline V gene sequence: CDR1 SGHDT, CDR2 YYEEEE. CDR3 coding DNA: TGTGCCAGCAGCGACGGACAGGGCACAGATACGCAGTATTTT. Residues: CASSDGQGTDTQYF.

This sequence joins TRBV6-4 and TRBJ1-6; no definite D call. Trimming shortened V by 3 bases and J by 0 bases, and 6 bases separated the two germline ends. The CDR3 length is 15 residues. Per the germline V gene, CDR1 is MRHNA and CDR2 is SNTAGT. The CDR3 coding sequence is TGTGCCAGCAGTGAATATAGCTCCTATAATTCACCCCTCCACTTT. This sequence encodes CASSEYSSYNSPLHF.

The rearrangement joins TRBV7-8 to TRBJ1-1; no firm D call. The CDR3 contains 12 residues. Germline assignment: CDR1 SGHVS and CDR2 FQNEAQ. V gave up 4 bases and J gave up 9 bases, with 12 bases separating them. This chain's CDR3 is CASSSTDTKAFF. DNA for the CDR3: TGTGCCAGCAGCTCCACTGACACAAAAGCTTTCTTT. Combining the CDR3 with reference TRBV7-8 and TRBJ1-1 gives the whole variable domain GAGVSQSPRYKVAKRGQDVALRCDPISGHVSLFWYQQALGQGPEFLTYFQNEAQLDKSGLPSDRFFAERPEGSVSTLKIQRTQQEDSAVYLCASSSTDTKAFFGQGTRLTVV.

The V call is TRBV9, the J call TRBJ2-5, with D possibly being TRBD2 (6 bases). The CDR3 is 15 residues long. V lost 4 bases and J lost 1, with 14 bases in between. The germline gives CDR1 SGDLS, CDR2 YYNGEE. The CDR3 sequence: CASSKLRDSQETQYF. CDR3 in DNA: TGTGCCAGCAGCAAACTGCGGGACTCCCAAGAGACCCAGTACTTC.

The chain joins TRBV14 to TRBJ2-1, with 11 bases aligning to TRBD1. In germline, CDR1 is SGHDN, CDR2 FVKESK. J gave up 8 bases and V 4 bases, and 4 bases lay outside the gene matches. The CDR3 covers 14 residues. This CDR3 is CASSPGQGGHEQFF. The CDR3 bases are TGTGCCAGCAGCCCGGGACAGGGGGGTCATGAGCAGTTCTTC.

The V and J genes are TRBV11-2 and TRBJ2-3, with 11 bases matching TRBD1. CDR3 length: 19 residues. Germline V gene lookup returns CDR1 SGHAT and CDR2 FQNNGV. The V and J ends lost 5 bases and 3 bases, in that order; junction bases with no gene match: 16. CDR3 amino acids: CASSPFPRDRGSGTDTQYF. Here the CDR3 DNA reads TGTGCCAGCAGCCCATTTCCCCGGGACAGGGGGTCGGGAACAGATACGCAGTATTTT.

Only one count was recorded for this clone. The CDR3 nucleotides are TGCAGCGCTCACAGGGGGACCGGGGAGCTGTTTTTT. Amino acid sequence: CSAHRGTGELFF. This chain joins TRBV29-1 and TRBJ2-2; 8 nucleotides align to TRBD1. This CDR3 has 12 residues. V lost 7 bases and J lost 5; bases outside the gene matches: 3. Germline CDR1 SQVTM, CDR2 ANQGSEA.

The gene calls are TRBV11-2 and TRBJ2-7; TRBD1 matches 8 bases. Germline V gives CDR1 SGHAT, CDR2 FQNNGV. The CDR3 is 15 amino acids. The trim removed 8 bases at V and 5 bases at J, leaving 14 bases unmatched. CDR3 amino acids: CASLRYQGAPDEQYF. Written as DNA, the CDR3 is TGTGCCAGCTTGCGATATCAGGGGGCCCCGGACGAGCAGTACTTC.

The chain is built from TRBV16 and TRBJ1-2; 7 positions agree with TRBD1. The CDR3 runs 15 residues. V lost 4 bases to trimming and J lost 4 bases; unmatched junction nucleotides: 9. Germline CDR1 is KGHSY and CDR2 is FQNENV. CDR3 nucleotides: TGTGCCAGCAGCCCAGGGCAGGGGGACCGCTATGGCTACACCTTC. Translated, it gives CASSPGQGDRYGYTF.

The chain recombines TRBV7-2 with TRBJ1-5, with a weak D call TRBD1 (5 bases). Germline loops: CDR1 SGHTA, CDR2 FQGNSA. Trimming pared 5 bases from V and 6 bases from J, leaving 14 bases between. The CDR3 has 14 residues. The CDR3 nucleotides are TGTGCCAGCAGCGGGGCAGGGTATGCTCAGCCCCAGCATTTT. Translation: CASSGAGYAQPQHF.